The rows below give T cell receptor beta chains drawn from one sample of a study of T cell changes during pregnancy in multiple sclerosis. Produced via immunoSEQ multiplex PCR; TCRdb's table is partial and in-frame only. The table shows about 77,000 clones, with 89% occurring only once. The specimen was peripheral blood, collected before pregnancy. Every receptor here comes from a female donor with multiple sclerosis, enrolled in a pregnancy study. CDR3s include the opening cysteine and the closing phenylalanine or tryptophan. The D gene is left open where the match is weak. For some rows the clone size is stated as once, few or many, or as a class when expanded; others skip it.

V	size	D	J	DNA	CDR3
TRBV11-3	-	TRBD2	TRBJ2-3	TGTGCCAGCAGCCCCGAGCGGGGGAAGGTAGATACGCAGTATTTT	CASSPERGKVDTQYF
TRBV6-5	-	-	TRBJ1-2	TGTGCCAGCAGTTATGGCAGATCAGATGGCTACACCTTC	CASSYGRSDGYTF
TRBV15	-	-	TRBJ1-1	TGTGCCACCAGCAGAGATGGTGGGGGGTTATACACTGAAGCTTTCTTT	CATSRDGGGLYTEAFF
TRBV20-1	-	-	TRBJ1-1	TGCAGTGTAGCAGCGAACACTGAAGCTTTCTTT	CSVAANTEAFF
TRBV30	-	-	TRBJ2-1	TGTGCCTGGGGGGACTTCCTCTCCTACAATGAGCAGTTCTTC	CAWGDFLSYNEQFF
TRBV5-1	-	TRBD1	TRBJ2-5	TGCGCCAGCAGCGGACAGGGATCAGAGACCCAGTACTTC	CASSGQGSETQYF
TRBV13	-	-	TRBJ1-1	TGTGCCAGCAGCTTAGGCCAAGGGGACACTGAAGCTTTCTTT	CASSLGQGDTEAFF
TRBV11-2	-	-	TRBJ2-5	TGTGCCAGCAGCTTACAAAACCAAGAGACCCAGTACTTC	CASSLQNQETQYF
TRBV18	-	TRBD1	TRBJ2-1	TGTGCCAGCTCTGCCGACAGGGACAATGAGCAGTTCTTC	CASSADRDNEQFF
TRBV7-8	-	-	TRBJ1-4	TGTGCCAGCAGCTTACGCTCAGCACTATCTAATGAAAAACTGTTTTTT	CASSLRSALSNEKLFF
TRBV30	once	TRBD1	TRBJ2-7	TGTGCCTGGAGCGTACGAAGGGACAGGGATTCGGGCGGGTACTTC	CAWSVRRDRDSGGYF
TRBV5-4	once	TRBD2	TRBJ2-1	TGTGCCAGCAGCTTGGCGAAGTCGCGGGGGGGCTTACCGTGGAATGAGCAGTTCTTC	CASSLAKSRGGLPWNEQFF
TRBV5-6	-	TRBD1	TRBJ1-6	TGTGCCAGCAGCTCGCGGGACAGGGATTCACCCCTCCACTTT	CASSSRDRDSPLHF
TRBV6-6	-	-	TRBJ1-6	TGTGCCAGCAGCCCCAAACTAGGCGATAATTCACCCCTCCACTTT	CASSPKLGDNSPLHF
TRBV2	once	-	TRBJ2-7	TGTGCCATCCTACGGGGGTCGGACGAGCAGTACTTC	CAILRGSDEQYF
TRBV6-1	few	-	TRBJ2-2	TGTGCCAGCCCAGGGGACAACTTTCACACCGGGGAGCTGTTTTTT	CASPGDNFHTGELFF
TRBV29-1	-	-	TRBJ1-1	TGCAGCGGCCAGCAGGGGACGAACACTGAAGCTTTCTTT	CSGQQGTNTEAFF
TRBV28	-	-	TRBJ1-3	TGTGCCAGCAACGGAGAAACAGGGTGGAGAAACACCATATATTTT	CASNGETGWRNTIYF
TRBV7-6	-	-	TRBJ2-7	TGTGCCAGCAGCTTACGCCCACAACCCTACGAGCAGTACTTC	CASSLRPQPYEQYF
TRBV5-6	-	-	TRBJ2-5	TGTGCCAGCAGCTCCCTCTATGTGAGAGGAGAAGAGACCCAGTACTTC	CASSSLYVRGEETQYF
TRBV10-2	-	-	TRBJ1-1	TGCGCCAGCAGATATCAGGGCGGGAACACTGAAGCTTTCTTT	CASRYQGGNTEAFF
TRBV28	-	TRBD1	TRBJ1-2	TGTGCCAGCAGTCCACTATCGGGACAGCCACTATATGGCTACACCTTC	CASSPLSGQPLYGYTF
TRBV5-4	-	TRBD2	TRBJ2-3	TGTGCCAGCAGCTTGGCTAGCGGGGGAGATACGCAGTATTTT	CASSLASGGDTQYF
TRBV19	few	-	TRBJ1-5	TGTGCCAGTACCGTCGGTCCTCAGCCCCAGCATTTT	CASTVGPQPQHF
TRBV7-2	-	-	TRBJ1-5	TGTGCCAGCAGCCAGTGGGAGAATCAGCCCCAGCATTTT	CASSQWENQPQHF
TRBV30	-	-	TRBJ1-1	TGTGCCTGGATTGCGGGGGGCGGCGGGCACACTGAAGCTTTCTTT	CAWIAGGGGHTEAFF
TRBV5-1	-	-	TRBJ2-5	TGCGCCAGCAGCTTGGGCGGGGTAGGGGAGACCCAGTACTTC	CASSLGGVGETQYF